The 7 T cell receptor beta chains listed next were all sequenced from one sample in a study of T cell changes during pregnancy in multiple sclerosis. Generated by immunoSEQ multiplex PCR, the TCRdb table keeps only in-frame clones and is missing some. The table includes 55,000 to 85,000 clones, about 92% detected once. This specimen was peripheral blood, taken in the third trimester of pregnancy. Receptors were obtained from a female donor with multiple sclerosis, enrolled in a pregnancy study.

This CDR3 reads CASSFYGSRNTEAFF. CDR3 nucleotide sequence: TGTGCCAGCAGTTTTTACGGGTCTAGGAACACTGAAGCTTTCTTT. The chain has TRBV28 and TRBJ1-1; D not certain. The CDR3 runs 15 residues. The germline gives CDR1 MDHEN, CDR2 SYDVKM. V was clipped by 3 bases and J by 1 base, with 12 bases between them.

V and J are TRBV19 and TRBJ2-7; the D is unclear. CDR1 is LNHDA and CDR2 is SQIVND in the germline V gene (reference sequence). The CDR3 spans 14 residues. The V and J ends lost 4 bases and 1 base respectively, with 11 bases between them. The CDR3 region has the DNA TGTGCCAGTAGTAAAGCAGGCCTGTCCTACGAGCAGTACTTC. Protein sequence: CASSKAGLSYEQYF.

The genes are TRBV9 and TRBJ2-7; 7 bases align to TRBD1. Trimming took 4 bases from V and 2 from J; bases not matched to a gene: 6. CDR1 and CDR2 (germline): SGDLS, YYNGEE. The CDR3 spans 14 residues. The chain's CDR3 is CASSSDRAPYEQYF. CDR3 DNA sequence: TGTGCCAGCAGCTCCGACAGGGCCCCCTACGAGCAGTACTTC.

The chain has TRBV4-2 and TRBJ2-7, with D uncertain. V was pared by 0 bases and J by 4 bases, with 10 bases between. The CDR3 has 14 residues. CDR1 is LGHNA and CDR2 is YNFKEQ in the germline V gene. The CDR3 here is CASSQERKDYEQYF. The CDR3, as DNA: TGTGCCAGCAGCCAAGAGAGGAAAGATTACGAGCAGTACTTC.

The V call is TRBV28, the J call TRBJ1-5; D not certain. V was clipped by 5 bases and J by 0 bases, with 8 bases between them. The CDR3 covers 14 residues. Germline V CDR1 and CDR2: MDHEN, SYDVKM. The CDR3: CASSVEYSNQPQHF. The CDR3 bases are TGTGCCAGCAGTGTGGAGTATAGCAATCAGCCCCAGCATTTT.

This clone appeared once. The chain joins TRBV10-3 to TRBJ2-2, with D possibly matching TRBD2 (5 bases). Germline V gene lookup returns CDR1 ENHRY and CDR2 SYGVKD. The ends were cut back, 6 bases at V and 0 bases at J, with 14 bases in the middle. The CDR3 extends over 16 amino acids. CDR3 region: CAIRAPTSSNTGELFF. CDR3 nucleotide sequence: TGTGCCATCAGGGCACCCACTAGTTCGAACACCGGGGAGCTGTTTTTT.

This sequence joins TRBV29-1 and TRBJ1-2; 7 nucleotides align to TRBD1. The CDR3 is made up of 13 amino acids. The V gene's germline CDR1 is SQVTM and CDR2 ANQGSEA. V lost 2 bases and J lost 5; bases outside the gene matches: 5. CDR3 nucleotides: TGCAGCGTTGAACGTCAGACAGGGTATGGCTACACCTTC. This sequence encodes CSVERQTGYGYTF.